Included here is one TCR beta chain sequence, with context. These data are taken from a study of blood T cell repertoires in COVID-19. The authors' processing: For nucleated cells, counts were estimated from reference gene primer amplification. Method: immunoSEQ multiplex PCR; TCRdb's copy keeps in-frame clones and lacks some. The DNA gave D and trimming, while V, J and clone size come from that table. The sample gives 320,000 or so clones, more than 85% of which show up once; over 0.8% is in the top ten. This study enrolled people aged about 18 to 100 from around 25 US geographic areas. Participants' own reports of clinical history determined their cohort assignment. Germline V gives CDR1 MNHEY, CDR2 SVGAGI. This CDR3 spans 14 amino acids. The ends were cut back, 2 bases at V and 0 bases at J, with 8 bases in the middle.

The J gene is TRBJ2-7, the V gene TRBV6-5; possible D gene TRBD1, 5 bases. Sequenced input: PBMCs or T cells enriched from blood (not recorded which). This clonotype was obtained from a woman aged 25 to 39 who had recovered from COVID-19. The CDR3 is CASSYVTDSYEQYF. The CDR3 nucleotides are TGTGCCAGCAGTTACGTGACAGACTCCTACGAGCAGTACTTC.